This TCR beta chain was retrieved from a study of cytomegalovirus exposure and HLA in healthy donors (dated by TCRdb to 2016 to 2017). A note on the overall study: An earlier analysis of approximately 600 of the donors reported 250 to 300 Gb of sequence data and roughly 110 million unique TCR beta sequences from roughly 180 million T cells. An early release that covered some 630 HLA-typed donors contained approximately 290 gigabases of sequencing data and about 93 million unique TCR sequences. The genetic ancestry cluster associated with self-reported Caucasian donors included over 65% of the 398 genotyped donors. The study aimed to test whether cataloging public T cell receptors could reveal signatures of past pathogen exposure. The T cell repertoires of 700 or so subjects were profiled by immunosequencing and related to cytomegalovirus serostatus. Along with the 666-subject first cohort, a separate validation cohort of over a hundred different subjects was used. To predict cytomegalovirus infection status, the study brought together high-throughput TCR immunosequencing, statistical association of individual TCRs with disease status, and machine learning. To study patterns of TCR occurrence, a later analysis re-analyzed previously published TCR beta repertoires from around 670 donors and added high-resolution HLA genotyping. Rather than using new phenotypic data, the later analysis identified candidate immune exposures from TCR beta sequences and from how often those sequences occurred across donors. To decide whether each TCR beta V gene segment behaved as functional or pseudogenic, an earlier analysis of some 540 of the donors relied on high-throughput TCR beta sequencing. Donor age, sex, ethnicity and CMV serostatus were collected together with the repertoire data. Genome-wide SNP genotypes for about three fifths of the roughly 700 donors were used in a later genetic analysis, which treated that subset as a discovery cohort. Every discovery cohort repertoire had been produced on one sequencing platform. Class I and class II HLA loci were covered by the typing at four-digit resolution. The number of donors typed differed by locus, with about 629-640 for A, B, C, DRB1 and DQB1, about 500 for DQA1, 600 to 610 for DPA1, and about 450 for DPB1. About 5 DR-DQ haplotypes were handled as single units for association and clustering, since linkage in the cohort was strong. Across around 400 genotyped donors of the cohort, an average of about 250,000 unique TCR beta nucleotide sequences per donor were sequenced, and 15% to 20% of those sequences were non-productive. The paper's findings and limits, for the study overall: A later analysis found that most CMV-associated TCR beta chains appeared HLA-restricted, with HLA associations seemingly driven largely by CMV exposure. Assigning TCR associations to individual alleles was difficult when HLA alleles, especially DR and DQ, strongly co-occurred. The presence/absence analyses assumed that sequencing depth was roughly uniform across donors, and that assumption may not be true. The earlier analysis of about 600 of the donors excluded fewer than 20 rarely observed V segments, including chromosome 9 orphons, because counts were too low. In this cohort, only TCR beta chains were sequenced, and detectable features were limited by the absence of alpha or paired-chain data. The sequencing pipeline was judged likely to have produced a cluster of highly shared sequence variants as a technical artifact. The classifier was reported to diagnose cytomegalovirus status with high specificity and sensitivity in both the original and validation cohorts. A later analysis reported that several top co-occurrence clusters appeared linked to parvovirus B19, influenza, CMV and Epstein-Barr virus. The only immune exposure information available for the cohort was CMV serostatus. Specific HLA alleles were associated with over 15,000 TCR beta sequences at a false discovery rate of 0.05 in a later analysis. Most TCR sequences were observed very rarely across donors, whereas some public TCRs were present in many individuals. Compared with the 666-donor mean, donors in an Asian-associated ancestry cluster had fewer N-insertions in productive TCRs, according to a later genetic analysis. In an earlier analysis of about 550 of the donors, most TCR beta V segments were observed in productive rearrangements about 87% or about 30% of the time, broadly matching IMGT annotations. A total of around 150 TCR beta chains were listed by the study as associated with cytomegalovirus. In vitro tests confirmed that a few of the cytomegalovirus-associated TCR beta chains recognize cytomegalovirus antigens. V-gene and J-gene trimming of TCR beta chains was associated with a missense DCLRE1C variant in a later genetic analysis, and the association was replicated in an independent cohort. Correlated functional status among segregating V segments might reflect linkage disequilibrium, but an unknown experimental factor could not be ruled out. According to a later analysis, TCR association rates differed among HLA loci, with DRB1 alleles showing the most associated TCRs and HLA-C alleles showing the fewest. A further reported finding was that TCR beta sequences accurately predicted the HLA-A and HLA-B alleles for most subjects in the first cohort. HLA typing was unavailable for some donors at each locus, so association tests used only the typed subset. Because the 87-base-pair reads could not distinguish some IMGT-functional V segments, including TRBV6-2 and TRBV6-3, those segments were excluded. According to the authors, the approach could potentially be generalized to other disease states and immunological phenotypes. In a later analysis, HLA-associated TCR beta chains were found to be more clonally expanded and to have lower generation probabilities than equally common non-associated chains.

The CDR3 measures 13 amino acids from cysteine to phenylalanine. Of all the DNA, just the CDR3 is kept, 39 bases in frame from base 1. Cut back by 3 bases and 14 bases, the V and J ends lie 19 bases apart. CDR1 and CDR2, looked up from the germline V gene, are SGHVS and FNYEAQ. Library prep was done by the immunoSEQ multiplex PCR assay. A mixture of 60 forward primers for TCR Vbeta segments and 13 reverse primers for TCR Jbeta segments was used in the multiplex PCR. The CDR3 region of rearranged TCR beta genes was amplified from genomic DNA with a multiplex PCR assay. The amplified TCR beta libraries were sequenced on the Illumina HiSeq System as 87-base-pair reads. For the original study's pipeline: In a later analysis, approximately 74 million unique TCR beta chains were counted across the approximately 640 repertoires, and roughly 11 million of these chains were shared by at least two donors. Raw reads were error-corrected and collapsed into unique sequences by a nearest-neighbor algorithm in which closely related sequences were merged to remove PCR and sequencing errors. Alignment of CDR3 sequences to IMGT reference sequences was used to assign V, D and J gene segments. For a sequence to be retained, a match of at least six nucleotides was required to both a V gene segment and a J gene segment. Rearrangements were called productive when the CDR3 lacked stop codons and stayed in frame with V and J; all others were non-productive. CDR3 was defined according to IMGT convention as the region running from the second conserved V-encoded cysteine to the conserved J-encoded phenylalanine. Sequences without an unambiguous match to a single V gene segment were excluded from the earlier analysis of about 640 of the donors. In an earlier analysis of roughly 500 of the donors, V segments were called functional above 56.7% productive rearrangements and were called segregating when the between-donor standard deviation exceeded 5%. A statistical classification framework was built to diagnose cytomegalovirus status from the catalog of TCR beta chain sequences. In a later analysis, V and J genes were assigned by comparing TCR nucleotide sequences against IMGT/GENE-DB human TR gene sequences. The TCRdist pipeline was used in a later analysis to assign CDR3 sequences and most-parsimonious VDJ recombination scenarios. In a later analysis, each TCR beta chain was defined by its CDR3 amino acid sequence together with its V-gene family, and reads lacking a unique V-gene family were excluded. In a later analysis, approximately 640 highly shared, low-generation-probability nucleotide sequences were removed to address suspected cross-contamination and a sequencing artifact. In a later analysis, a clonal expansion index for each public chain was calculated from normalized within-repertoire ranks of inferred template counts. A later analysis computed generation probabilities with a VDJ recombination model fitted to out-of-frame rearrangements, and checked the results against IGoR. Hypergeometric tests were used in a later analysis to score TCR-TCR, TCR-HLA and TCR-CMV co-occurrence, with a repertoire-size bias correction applied to the TCR pairs. In a later analysis, false discovery rates were estimated by permuting HLA or CMV assignments 20 times. In a later analysis, co-occurring TCRs were grouped using DBSCAN, and TCRdist sequence similarity was added for clustering within HLA-allele-positive subsets. Repertoires with fewer than 30,000 or more than 120,000 public chains, plus five repertoires with anomalous nucleotide sharing, were excluded from co-occurrence clustering. TCRdb mirrors the immuneACCESS table, restricted to in-frame sequences. Some clones are absent from its copies; in checked studies, under half trace to an unresolved V gene, and the reason for the others is unknown. V and J calls and clone size are as listed in that table; D and trimming were resolved from the DNA. The sample table holds 130,000 or so clones, of which roughly 9.6% were seen once. The biggest ten clones account for about 7.5% of the sample.

This clone appeared a few times. Its antigen is not yet known. The input lacks base qualities; no much larger clone sits a single base away. In total, roughly 710 healthy bone marrow donors made up the cohort. At the time of sampling, every cohort member was nominally healthy, though immune exposures that went unrecorded were likely present. The donor tested CMV seropositive, placing the donor among the roughly 270 seropositive members of the cohort. Each donor provided a peripheral blood sample, and peripheral blood mononuclear cells were used for TCR beta sequencing. The Qiagen DNeasy Blood Extraction Kit was used to extract genomic DNA from the blood cell samples.

This receptor was obtained from a woman aged 35 to 49 in good health and CMV-seropositive. The sequenced material came from PBMCs. The chain uses TRBV7-6 and TRBJ1-2; the D gene is possibly TRBD1, with 6 bases matching. The CDR3 has the sequence CASSLDRRAGLTF. The nucleotide sequence reads as follows: TGTGCCAGCAGCTTGGACAGACGGGCCGGCCTTACCTTC. Full variable domain (CDR3 extended with the reference TRBV7-6 and TRBJ1-2 proteins): GAGVSQSPRYKVTKRGQDVALRCDPISGHVSLYWYRQALGQGPEFLTYFNYEAQQDKSGLPNDRFSAERPEGSISTLTIQRTEQRDSAMYRCASSLDRRAGLTFGSGTRLTVV.